What follows is one TCR beta chain and its context. Its specificity is unknown. Approximately 30 ml of blood was drawn into EDTA tubes. This specimen comes from a study of untreated major depressive disorder. General observations from the study: In every subject, the five largest TRBV05-01 clones were private. The small study sample limits how generally findings apply. Compared with controls, depressed patients showed more TRBV05-01 (Vbeta 5.1) usage in CD4+ T cells.

TCRdb's table, derived via immunoSEQ multiplex PCR, lists solely in-frame clones and lacks some. The profile covers tens of thousands of clones, with 80% to 90% appearing a single time and roughly 4.7% taken by the ten largest. The length of the CDR3 is 15 residues. Per the germline V gene, CDR1 is SGDLS and CDR2 is YYNGEE. The V end was cut by 3 bases, the J end by 5 bases, with 14 bases between. The sample comprised CD4+ T cells from PBMCs. The chain links TRBV9 to TRBJ2-2, with D possibly matching TRBD1 (6 bases). The origin of this receptor is a woman in her thirties in good health. CDR3 in DNA: TGTGCCAGCAGCGAGGACAGCCCGGGAACCGGGGAGCTGTTTTTT. It yields the protein CASSEDSPGTGELFF.